The entry below gives a single TCR beta chain sequence along with its context. The antigen is not known. Clones were read by immunoSEQ multiplex PCR, and TCRdb kept only the in-frame ones, dropping some. The table shows more than 900,000 clones, with more than 75% occurring only once. This record belongs to a study of shared clonotypes between healthy human individuals. As for the study in general: Per-donor plates numbered three CD4 naive, three CD4 memory, two CD8 naive and one CD8 memory.

CD45RA+ naive and CD45RA-negative memory subsets were separated from CD4+ cells. Study-wide findings and caveats: The rarefaction results pointed to incomplete sorted-subset sequencing despite large depth.

The sequencing input was memory CD4+ T cells from PBMCs. As to subset: CD45RA-negative fraction. The sequence derives from a man aged 18 to 35 in good health. Some clones in this sample may be carry-over from other donors' samples.

The CDR3 region is CASSWGQIYGYTF. CDR3 coding DNA: TGTGCCAGCAGTTGGGGACAGATATATGGCTACACCTTC. This chain connects TRBV28 to TRBJ1-2, with 7 bases fitting TRBD1. V gave up 4 bases and J gave up 5 bases; unmatched junction bases: 4. The length of the CDR3 is 13 residues. From germline, CDR1 is MDHEN and CDR2 SYDVKM.